The sequence of this T cell receptor beta chain was determined in a study of brain metastases from non-small cell lung cancer. The V gene lost 5 bases and the J gene lost 4 bases, with 11 bases spanning the gap. Germline CDR1 SNHLY, CDR2 FYNNEI. This CDR3 has 13 amino acids. This table comes from immunoSEQ multiplex PCR, and its TCRdb copy is limited to in-frame clones, with some not included. The sample has 350 to 450 clones; 83% are singletons. Sequenced material: tissue from a brain metastasis. The chain combines TRBV2 with TRBJ1-2, with D hard to call. This receptor was obtained from a donor aged 40 or over with non-small cell lung cancer. The CDR3 DNA sequence: TGTGCCAGCAGTCCCTCACAATCCTATGGCTACACCTTC. Residues: CASSPSQSYGYTF.